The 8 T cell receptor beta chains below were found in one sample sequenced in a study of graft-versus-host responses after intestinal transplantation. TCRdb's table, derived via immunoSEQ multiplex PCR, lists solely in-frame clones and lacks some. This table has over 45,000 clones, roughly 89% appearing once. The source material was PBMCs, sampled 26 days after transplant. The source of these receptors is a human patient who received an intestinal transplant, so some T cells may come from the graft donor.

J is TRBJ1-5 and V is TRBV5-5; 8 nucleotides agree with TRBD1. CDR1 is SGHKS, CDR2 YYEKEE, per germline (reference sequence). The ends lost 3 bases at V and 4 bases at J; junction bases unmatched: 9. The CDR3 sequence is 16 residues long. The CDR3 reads CASSSSVDRDNQPQHF. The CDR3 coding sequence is TGTGCCAGCAGCTCCAGCGTGGACAGGGATAATCAGCCCCAGCATTTT.

CDR3 protein: CASSLVGASPQHF. CDR3 coding DNA: TGTGCCAGCAGCTTAGTGGGGGCTTCCCCCCAGCATTTT. J is TRBJ1-5 and V is TRBV7-8; a possible D gene is TRBD1 (6 bases). This CDR3 comprises 13 residues. CDR1 and CDR2 from the germline V gene are SGHVS and FQNEAQ. V lost 1 base to trimming and J lost 10 bases, with 11 bases between them.

The DNA of the CDR3 is TGTGCCATCAGTGAGACGAGGGGGGGAGGTGGCTACACCTTC. Its translation is CAISETRGGGGYTF. The chain uses TRBV10-3 and TRBJ1-2, with D tentatively TRBD1 (6 bases). Trimming pared 2 bases from V and 7 bases from J, leaving 14 bases between. Germline CDR1 ENHRY, CDR2 SYGVKD. The length of the CDR3 is 14 residues.

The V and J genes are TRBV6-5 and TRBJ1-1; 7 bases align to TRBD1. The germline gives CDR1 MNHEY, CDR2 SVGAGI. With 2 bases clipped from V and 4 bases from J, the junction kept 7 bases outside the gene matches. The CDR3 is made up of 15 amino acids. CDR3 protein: CASSYRAPGGTEAFF. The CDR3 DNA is TGTGCCAGCAGTTACAGAGCCCCAGGGGGCACTGAAGCTTTCTTT.

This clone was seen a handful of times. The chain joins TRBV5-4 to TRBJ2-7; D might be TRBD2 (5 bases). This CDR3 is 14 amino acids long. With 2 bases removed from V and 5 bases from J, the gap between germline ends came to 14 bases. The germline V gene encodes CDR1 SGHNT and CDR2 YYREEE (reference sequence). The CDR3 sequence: CASSLGGRGDEQYF. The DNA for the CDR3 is TGTGCCAGCAGCTTAGGCGGCCGGGGAGACGAGCAGTACTTC.

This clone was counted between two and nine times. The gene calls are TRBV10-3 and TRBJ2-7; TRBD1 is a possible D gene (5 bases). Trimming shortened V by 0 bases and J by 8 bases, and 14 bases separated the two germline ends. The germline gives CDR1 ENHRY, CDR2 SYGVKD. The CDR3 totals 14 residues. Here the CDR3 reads CAISESTEVLQQYV. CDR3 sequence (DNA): TGTGCCATCAGTGAGTCGACAGAGGTCTTGCAGCAGTACGTC.

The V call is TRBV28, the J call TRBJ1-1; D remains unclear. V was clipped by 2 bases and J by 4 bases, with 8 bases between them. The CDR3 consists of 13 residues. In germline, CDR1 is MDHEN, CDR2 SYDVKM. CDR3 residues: CASSLRGFTEAFF. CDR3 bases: TGTGCCAGCAGTTTAAGAGGGTTCACTGAAGCTTTCTTT.

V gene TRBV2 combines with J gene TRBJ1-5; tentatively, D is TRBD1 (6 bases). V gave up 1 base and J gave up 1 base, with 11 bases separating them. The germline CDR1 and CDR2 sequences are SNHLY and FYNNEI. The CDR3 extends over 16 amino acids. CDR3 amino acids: CASSEGQGNSNQPQHF. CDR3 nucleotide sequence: TGTGCCAGCAGTGAAGGGCAGGGGAACAGCAATCAGCCCCAGCATTTT.